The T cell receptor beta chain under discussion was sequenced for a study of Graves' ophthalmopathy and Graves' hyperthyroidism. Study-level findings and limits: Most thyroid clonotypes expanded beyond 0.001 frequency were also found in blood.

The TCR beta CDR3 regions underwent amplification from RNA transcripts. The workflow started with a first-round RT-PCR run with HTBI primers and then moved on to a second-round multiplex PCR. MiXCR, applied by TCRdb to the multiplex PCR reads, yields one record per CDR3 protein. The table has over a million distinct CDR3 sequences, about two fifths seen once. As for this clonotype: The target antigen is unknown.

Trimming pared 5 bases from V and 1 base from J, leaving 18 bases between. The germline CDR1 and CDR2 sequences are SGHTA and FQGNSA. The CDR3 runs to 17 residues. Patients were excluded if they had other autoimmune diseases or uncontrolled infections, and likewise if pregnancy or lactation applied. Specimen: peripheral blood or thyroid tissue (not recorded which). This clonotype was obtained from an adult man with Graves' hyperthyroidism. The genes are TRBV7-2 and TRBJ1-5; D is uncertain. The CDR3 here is CASSVTSGQSSNQPQHF. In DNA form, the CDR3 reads TGTGCCAGCAGCGTGACGTCGGGCCAGTCAAGCAATCAGCCCCAGCATTTT.